One sample yielded the 29 T cell receptor beta chains listed below, sequenced in a study of early T cells in non-severe SARS-CoV-2 infection. Each CDR3 protein gets one entry after TCRdb re-called the 5' RACE reads with MiXCR. Of 90,000 to 130,000 distinct CDR3 sequences listed, 10% to 15% are singletons. Source: whole blood, taken at baseline. The receptors were gathered from an adult who was a healthcare worker with PCR-confirmed SARS-CoV-2 infection or an uninfected control (not recorded which).

This clonotype came up a few times. The rearrangement joins TRBV5-4 to TRBJ1-2; 7 nucleotides line up with TRBD1. The J segment lost 3 bases and the V segment lost 3 bases, leaving 8 bases of the junction unmatched. The CDR3 has 15 amino acids. Per the germline V gene, CDR1 is SGHNT and CDR2 is YYREEE (reference sequence). CDR3 sequence: CASSSPYRGYYGYTF. The CDR3 bases are TGTGCCAGCAGCTCGCCCTACAGGGGTTACTATGGCTACACCTTC.

This chain uses TRBV7-6 with TRBJ1-6; D is possibly TRBD1 (6 bases). The CDR3 is made up of 14 amino acids. The V and J ends lost 1 base and 9 bases respectively, with 10 bases between them. CDR1 is SGHVS and CDR2 is FNYEAQ in the germline V gene. CDR3 nucleotide sequence: TGTGCCAGCAGCTTAGAGAGGGGGACTTCACCCCTCCACTTT. Protein: CASSLERGTSPLHF. Full variable domain (rest looked up from reference TRBV7-6 and TRBJ1-6): GAGVSQSPRYKVTKRGQDVALRCDPISGHVSLYWYRQALGQGPEFLTYFNYEAQQDKSGLPNDRFSAERPEGSISTLTIQRTEQRDSAMYRCASSLERGTSPLHFGNGTRLTVT.

The chain is built from TRBV6-5 and TRBJ1-1; 8 bases agree with TRBD1. The ends lost 8 bases at V and 5 bases at J; junction bases unmatched: 7. Per the germline V gene, CDR1 is MNHEY and CDR2 is SVGAGI. The CDR3 covers 13 residues. The CDR3 DNA is TGTGCCAGCGGACAGGGAGGGGGAACTGAAGCTTTCTTT. It encodes CASGQGGGTEAFF.

The CDR3, as DNA: TGTGCCAGCACTAGCGTTCGGACCTACAATGAGCAGTTCTTC. Amino acids: CASTSVRTYNEQFF. The chain employs TRBV14 and TRBJ2-1, with D perhaps matching TRBD2 (6 bases). The CDR3 totals 14 residues. Germline V gene data show CDR1 as SGHDN and CDR2 as FVKESK. V was clipped by 7 bases and J by 2 bases, with 12 bases between them.

The rearrangement links TRBV29-1 to TRBJ2-3, with 8 nucleotides matching TRBD1. The CDR3 has 13 residues. From germline, CDR1 is SQVTM and CDR2 ANQGSEA. With 2 bases clipped from V and 3 bases from J, the junction kept 1 base outside the gene matches. The CDR3 nucleotides are TGCAGCGTTGAAAGACAGGGGACAGATACGCAGTATTTT. Encoded protein: CSVERQGTDTQYF.

Comment on this clonotype: An end of the junction does not agree with germline; a read error may underlie this. The chain recombines TRBV7-2 with TRBJ2-1; D call uncertain. Looked up from germline, CDR1 is SGHTA and CDR2 is FQGNSA. The CDR3 runs to 11 residues. The CDR3 sequence is CASSSASEQLF. CDR3 coding DNA: TGTGCCAGCAGCTCCGCGTCTGAGCAGCTCTTC. The complete variable domain, with remaining parts taken from reference TRBV7-2 and TRBJ2-1, reads GAGVSQSPSNKVTEKGKDVELRCDPISGHTALYWYRQSLGQGLEFLIYFQGNSAPDKSGLPSDRFSAERTGGSVSTLTIQRTQQEDSAVYLCASSSASEQLFGPGTRLTVL.

This clonotype was observed a few times. The chain carries TRBV5-1 and TRBJ2-5; 9 nucleotides line up with TRBD2. The CDR3 totals 14 residues. Germline values: CDR1 SGHRS, CDR2 YFSETQ. V dropped 3 bases and J dropped 1; count of bases not matched to a gene: 1. In nucleotides, the CDR3 is TGCGCCAGCAGCTGGACTAGCGTCCAAGAGACCCAGTACTTC. Protein: CASSWTSVQETQYF.

The chain combines TRBV12-3 or TRBV12-4 with TRBJ1-2, with TRBD1 identical over 8 bases. With 1 base clipped from V and 4 bases from J, the junction kept 5 bases outside the gene matches. The CDR3 spans 15 residues. Here the CDR3 DNA reads TGTGCCAGCAGTTTAGGGACAGGGCCGGGCTATGGCTACACCTTC. Encoded protein: CASSLGTGPGYGYTF.

The chain has TRBV2 and TRBJ2-2; no clear D gene. V gave up 6 bases and J gave up 1 base, with 6 bases separating them. Germline CDR1 and CDR2: SNHLY and FYNNEI. CDR3 size: 13 residues. In DNA form, the CDR3 reads TGTGCCAGCAGAACAGAGAACACCGGGGAGCTGTTTTTT. This sequence encodes CASRTENTGELFF. Complete variable domain (other parts from reference TRBV2 and TRBJ2-2): EPEVTQTPSHQVTQMGQEVILRCVPISNHLYFYWYRQILGQKVEFLVSFYNNEISEKSEIFDDQFSVERPDGSNFTLKIRSTKLEDSAMYFCASRTENTGELFFGEGSRLTVL.

The V and J genes are TRBV28 and TRBJ2-3; 10 bases map to TRBD2. The germline V gene has CDR1 MDHEN and CDR2 SYDVKM. Trimming cost V 7 bases and J 0 bases; bases outside gene matches: 7. The CDR3 is made up of 16 amino acids. The CDR3 coding sequence is TGTGCCAGCACCAAAGGACTAGCGGCGAGCACAGATACGCAGTATTTT. Its translation: CASTKGLAASTDTQYF.

The chain has TRBV9 and TRBJ2-1; D unresolved. The CDR3 runs to 14 residues. Germline V gene data show CDR1 as SGDLS and CDR2 as YYNGEE. Trimming pared 2 bases from V and 0 bases from J, leaving 6 bases between. Here the CDR3 reads CASSVESSYNEQFF. The CDR3 nucleotides are TGTGCCAGCAGCGTCGAAAGCTCCTACAATGAGCAGTTCTTC.

The chain links TRBV6-5 to TRBJ1-1; D is undetermined. This CDR3 has 15 amino acids. V lost 0 bases and J lost 0, with 8 bases in between. Per the germline V gene, CDR1 is MNHEY and CDR2 is SVGAGI. For the CDR3, the DNA is TGTGCCAGCAGTTACTCGAGGCATTTGAACACTGAAGCTTTCTTT. It encodes CASSYSRHLNTEAFF.

This clonotype was seen a handful of times. The chain couples TRBV28 to TRBJ1-1; possible D gene TRBD1, 5 bases. The V end lost 7 bases, the J end lost 5 bases, and 14 bases lay between the germline ends. The CDR3 sequence is 13 residues long. In germline, CDR1 is MDHEN, CDR2 SYDVKM. The CDR3 is CASNPGEGTEAFF. The CDR3 DNA reads TGTGCCAGCAACCCCGGAGAGGGGACTGAAGCTTTCTTT.

V usage is TRBV6-6 and J usage is TRBJ2-1, with D unresolved. V shed 7 bases and J shed 8 bases, with 9 bases lying between them. CDR1 and CDR2 (germline): MNHNY, SVGAGI (reference sequence). The CDR3 spans 11 residues. The CDR3 bases are TGTGCCAGCACCACGACCCATGAGCAGTTCTTC. Protein: CASTTTHEQFF.

This clonotype was observed a handful of times. This chain joins TRBV7-6 and TRBJ2-5; 10 nucleotides align to TRBD1. The CDR3 is 15 residues long. The V and J ends lost 4 bases and 5 bases, in that order; junction bases with no gene match: 7. Germline CDR1 reads SGHVS; CDR2 reads FNYEAQ. The CDR3 DNA sequence: TGTGCCAGCAGCTCCTCCGGGACAGGGGCGGAGACCCAGTACTTC. This encodes CASSSSGTGAETQYF.

This sequence joins TRBV30 and TRBJ1-1, with a tentative D call TRBD1 (5 bases). V lost 4 bases and J 1 base, leaving 10 bases between the germline ends. The V gene's germline CDR1 is GTSNPN and CDR2 SVGIG (reference sequence). This CDR3 has 13 residues. CDR3 sequence: CAWTKTANTEAFF. DNA of the CDR3: TGTGCCTGGACCAAGACAGCGAACACTGAAGCTTTCTTT.

This clonotype was found many times. This sequence joins TRBV7-9 and TRBJ2-3, with D perhaps assigned TRBD1 or TRBD2 (6 bases each). The CDR3 extends over 15 amino acids. Germline CDR1 SEHNR, CDR2 FQNEAQ (reference sequence). The V end was cut by 2 bases, the J end by 6 bases, with 15 bases between. The CDR3 DNA follows: TGTGCCAGCAGCTTATACGGGGGCGACTCGGATACGCAGTATTTT. It translates to CASSLYGGDSDTQYF.

Of note for this clonotype: At one end, the junction sequence differs from germline, possibly due to a read error. The rearrangement joins TRBV7-9 to TRBJ2-2; weak D call: TRBD2 (5 bases). Germline V gene lookup returns CDR1 SEHNR and CDR2 FQNEAQ (reference sequence). The CDR3 loop spans 17 amino acids. Here the CDR3 DNA reads TGTGCCAGCACTTCCGGAGTAAGGCTCCTGAACACCGGGGAGCCGTTTTTT. This translates into CASTSGVRLLNTGEPFF.

The J gene is TRBJ2-1, the V gene TRBV6-5; 7 bases map to TRBD2. Trimming cost V 7 bases and J 0 bases; bases outside gene matches: 9. CDR3 size: 16 residues. CDR1 MNHEY and CDR2 SVGAGI come from the germline V gene. DNA of the CDR3: TGTGCCAGCACTCGAGCGGGGTCCAGCTCCTACAATGAGCAGTTCTTC. It yields the protein CASTRAGSSSYNEQFF.

Only a few counts were recorded for this clonotype. CDR3 in DNA: TGTGCCAGCAGCTTGTTGGAGGGGGCAACTAATGAAAAACTGTTTTTT. Translation gives CASSLLEGATNEKLFF. V usage is TRBV5-8 and J usage is TRBJ1-4; possibly TRBD1 for D (6 bases). This CDR3 is built from 16 residues. Germline CDR1 and CDR2: SGHTS and YDEGEE. The ends were cut back, 1 base at V and 0 bases at J, with 10 bases in the middle.

This clonotype was seen repeatedly, ten times or more. J is TRBJ2-7 and V is TRBV6-1; TRBD1 is a possible D gene (5 bases). V gave up 3 bases and J gave up 5 bases, with 17 bases separating them. Germline V gene data show CDR1 as MNHNS and CDR2 as SASEGT. The CDR3 runs 15 residues. For the CDR3, the DNA is TGTGCCAGCAGTGAGTGGGGCAGGGTGGTCCACGAGCAGTACTTC. This codes for CASSEWGRVVHEQYF.

This clonotype was counted a few times. The rearrangement joins TRBV5-4 to TRBJ1-1, with 7 positions matching TRBD1. With 4 bases clipped from V and 0 bases from J, the junction kept 12 bases outside the gene matches. Germline V gene lookup returns CDR1 SGHNT and CDR2 YYREEE (reference sequence). The CDR3 has 17 residues. The CDR3 DNA reads TGTGCCAGCAGCCGCCCAGGGGGACCGGGCATGAACACTGAAGCTTTCTTT. It translates to CASSRPGGPGMNTEAFF.

This clonotype was counted a few times. The chain carries TRBV6-5 and TRBJ1-6, with TRBD1 as a possible D gene (5 bases). With 0 bases removed from V and 8 bases from J, the gap between germline ends came to 5 bases. Germline V lookup: CDR1 MNHEY, CDR2 SVGAGI. The length of the CDR3 is 13 residues. The CDR3 loop is CASSYSGDSPLHF. The CDR3 DNA sequence: TGTGCCAGCAGTTACTCAGGGGATTCACCCCTCCACTTT.

The chain couples TRBV29-1 to TRBJ2-7; the D gene could be TRBD1 or TRBD2 (5 bases each). Deletions cut 4 bases from V and 9 bases from J, with 13 bases between. The CDR3 covers 11 residues. Germline V gene sequence: CDR1 SQVTM, CDR2 ANQGSEA. In nucleotides, the CDR3 is TGCAGCGTTGGGGACGGCCGGCCGCAGTACTTC. Its protein is CSVGDGRPQYF.

This clonotype came up many times. The chain couples TRBV25-1 to TRBJ2-1; 12 bases are shared with TRBD2. The CDR3 covers 15 residues. V trimming: 5 bases; J trimming: 4 bases; junction bases outside the gene matches: 3. CDR1 is MGHDK, CDR2 SYGVNS, per germline. The CDR3 region has the DNA TGTGCCAGCAGTCGGACTAGCGGGGATTACAATGAGCAGTTCTTC. Translation gives CASSRTSGDYNEQFF. Based on the CDR3 plus reference TRBV25-1 and TRBJ2-1, the full variable domain is EADIYQTPRYLVIGTGKKITLECSQTMGHDKMYWYQQDPGMELHLIHYSYGVNSTEKGDLSSESTVSRIRTEHFPLTLESARPSHTSQYLCASSRTSGDYNEQFFGPGTRLTVL.

This chain joins TRBV29-1 and TRBJ2-1; 13 bases are shared with TRBD2. From germline, CDR1 is SQVTM and CDR2 ANQGSEA. The CDR3 has 14 residues. The junction had 1 base not matched to a gene; V was cut back by 4 bases and J by 4 bases. The chain's CDR3 is CSVGTSGRYNEQFF. CDR3 sequence (DNA): TGCAGCGTTGGGACTAGCGGGAGATACAATGAGCAGTTCTTC.

The chain employs TRBV6-5 and TRBJ2-7; D is ambiguous. Germline V gene lookup returns CDR1 MNHEY and CDR2 SVGAGI. The CDR3 runs to 11 residues. V shed 10 bases and J shed 3 bases, with 10 bases lying between them. CDR3 sequence reads: CATRGVYEQYF. The DNA of the CDR3 is TGTGCCACCCGTGGGGTCTACGAGCAGTACTTC.

This clonotype came up once. The chain recombines TRBV5-5 with TRBJ1-5; D is undetermined. Germline assignment: CDR1 SGHKS and CDR2 YYEKEE (reference sequence). With 3 bases removed from V and 0 bases from J, the gap between germline ends came to 10 bases. This CDR3 contains 15 residues. The CDR3 protein is CASSSEPFSNQPQHF. For the CDR3, the DNA is TGTGCCAGCAGCTCCGAGCCGTTTAGCAATCAGCCCCAGCATTTT.

The V gene is TRBV29-1, the J gene TRBJ2-2; 7 nucleotides align to TRBD1. Germline CDR1 and CDR2: SQVTM and ANQGSEA. Trimming at V came to 4 bases and at J to 6 bases, leaving 8 bases not matched to a gene. The CDR3 consists of 14 residues. The CDR3 nucleotides read TGCAGCGTTGTAGAGGGGGCGTCCCCCGGGGAGCTGTTTTTT. Protein: CSVVEGASPGELFF.